The source of this TCR beta chain is a study of T cells in women clearing cervical HPV infection. Across the study: Case blood was drawn a median approximately 150 days after lesion detection.

Clones were read by immunoSEQ multiplex PCR, and TCRdb kept only the in-frame ones, dropping some. The listing records about 14,000 clones. There are 16 residues in the CDR3. Trimming shortened V by 1 base and J by 4 bases, and 14 bases separated the two germline ends. Germline lookup yields CDR1 LNHDA and CDR2 SQIVND (reference sequence). As concerns this clone: Its antigen is currently unknown. Read coverage stops 3 residues before the CDR3 terminus; the germline J gene supplies the remainder.

Points from the study as a whole: Cases carried less TRBV6-7 than controls: approximately 0.1% versus 0.16%.

The chain has TRBV19 and TRBJ1-5; weak D call: TRBD1 (5 bases). The specimen sequenced was blood buffy coat. The source of this sequence is a woman aged 18 to 75 with a cervical HPV16 infection that either progressed to CIN3+ or cleared (not recorded which). CDR3 protein: CASSIGTSVRNQPQHF. The CDR3 DNA, read in part, is TGTGCCAGTAGTATAGGGACATCCGTCCGGAATCAGCCC.